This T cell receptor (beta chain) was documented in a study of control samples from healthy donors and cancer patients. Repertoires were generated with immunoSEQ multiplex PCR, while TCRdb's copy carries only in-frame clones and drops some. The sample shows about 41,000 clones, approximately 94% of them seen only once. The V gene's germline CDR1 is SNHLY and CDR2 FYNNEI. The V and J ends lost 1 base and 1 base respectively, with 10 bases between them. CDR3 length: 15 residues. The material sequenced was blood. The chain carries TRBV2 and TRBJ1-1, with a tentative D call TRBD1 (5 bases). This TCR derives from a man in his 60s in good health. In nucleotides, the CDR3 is TGTGCCAGCAGTGAAGGAACCGGGACGAACACTGAAGCTTTCTTT. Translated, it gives CASSEGTGTNTEAFF.